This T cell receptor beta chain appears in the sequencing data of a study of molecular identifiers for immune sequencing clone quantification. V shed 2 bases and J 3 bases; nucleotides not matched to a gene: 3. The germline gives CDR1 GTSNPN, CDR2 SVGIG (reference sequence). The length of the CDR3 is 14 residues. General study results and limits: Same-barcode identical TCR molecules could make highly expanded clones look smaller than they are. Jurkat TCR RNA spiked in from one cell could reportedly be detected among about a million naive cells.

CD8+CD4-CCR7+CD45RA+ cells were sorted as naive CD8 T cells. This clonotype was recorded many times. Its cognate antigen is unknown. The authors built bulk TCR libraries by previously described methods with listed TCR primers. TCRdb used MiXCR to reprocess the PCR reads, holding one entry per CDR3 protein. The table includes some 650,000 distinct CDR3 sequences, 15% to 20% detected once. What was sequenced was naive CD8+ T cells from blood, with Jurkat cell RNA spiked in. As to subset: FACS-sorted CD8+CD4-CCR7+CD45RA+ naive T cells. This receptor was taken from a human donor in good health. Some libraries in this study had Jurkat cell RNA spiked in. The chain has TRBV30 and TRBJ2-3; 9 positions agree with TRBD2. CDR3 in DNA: TGTGCCTGGAGTTCTAGCGGGGTAACAGATACGCAGTATTTT. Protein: CAWSSSGVTDTQYF.